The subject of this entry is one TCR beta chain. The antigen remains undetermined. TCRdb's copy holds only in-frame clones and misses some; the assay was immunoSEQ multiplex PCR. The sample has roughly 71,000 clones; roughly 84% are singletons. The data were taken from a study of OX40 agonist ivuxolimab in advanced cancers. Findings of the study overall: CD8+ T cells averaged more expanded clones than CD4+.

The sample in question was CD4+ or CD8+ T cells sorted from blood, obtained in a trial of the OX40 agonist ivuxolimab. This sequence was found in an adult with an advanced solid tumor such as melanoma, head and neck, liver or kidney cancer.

DNA of the CDR3: TGTGCCTGGCGCGAGGGGGGGAACACTGAAGCTTTCTTT. Its translation: CAWREGGNTEAFF. The chain employs TRBV30 and TRBJ1-1, with a possible D match to TRBD1 (6 bases). This CDR3 is 13 amino acids long. V was clipped by 5 bases and J by 1 base, with 11 bases between them. From germline, CDR1 is GTSNPN and CDR2 SVGIG (reference sequence).